Listed here are 18 T cell receptor beta chains from one sample, sequenced in a study of blood T cell repertoires in COVID-19. Clones were read by immunoSEQ multiplex PCR, and TCRdb kept only the in-frame ones, dropping some. The profile shows 150,000 to 200,000 clones, around 76% of them singletons. Sample: PBMCs or T cells enriched from blood (not recorded which). Receptors originate from a woman aged 45 to 65 with acute COVID-19.

Written as DNA, the CDR3 is TGTGCCAGCAGCCCCTCTCATGGCTACACCTTC. Translated, it gives CASSPSHGYTF. V gene TRBV28 combines with J gene TRBJ1-2; D is unclear. The CDR3 is 11 residues long. CDR1 and CDR2 from the germline V gene are MDHEN and SYDVKM. V lost 6 bases to trimming and J lost 6 bases, with 8 bases between them.

The chain is built from TRBV18 and TRBJ1-5, with TRBD1 identical over 8 bases. CDR1 and CDR2 from the germline V gene are KGHSH and LQKENI. V gave up 6 bases and J gave up 6 bases; unmatched junction bases: 10. The CDR3 runs to 15 residues. The CDR3 DNA reads as TGTGCCAGCTCCCCGGGACAGGTGGTCATTCAGCCCCAGCATTTT. As protein: CASSPGQVVIQPQHF.

This clone was seen a few times. V is TRBV2 and J is TRBJ1-2; weak D call: TRBD1 (6 bases). This CDR3 is 13 amino acids long. Germline V gene sequence: CDR1 SNHLY, CDR2 FYNNEI. The ends were cut back, 7 bases at V and 5 bases at J, with 14 bases in the middle. CDR3 bases: TGTGCCAGCAAGATACAGGGAAGGTATGGCTACACCTTC. It encodes CASKIQGRYGYTF.

This clone was recorded a few times. This rearrangement joins TRBV7-2 to TRBJ1-2; TRBD1 aligns across 9 bases. V lost 5 bases to trimming and J lost 7 bases; unmatched junction nucleotides: 8. CDR1 and CDR2 (germline): SGHTA, FQGNSA. The CDR3 spans 14 residues. The CDR3 bases are TGTGCCAGCAGCGCCGGGGACAGGGCGGTTGGCTACACCTTC. Translating it yields CASSAGDRAVGYTF.

The chain links TRBV28 to TRBJ1-2; 9 bases are a match to TRBD1. Germline lookup yields CDR1 MDHEN and CDR2 SYDVKM. The CDR3 is made up of 16 amino acids. The V segment lost 2 bases and the J segment 4 bases; nucleotides outside the gene matches: 8. CDR3 residues: CASSLVAGQGGYGYTF. CDR3 DNA: TGTGCCAGCAGTTTAGTGGCGGGACAGGGAGGCTATGGCTACACCTTC.

CDR3: CASSFSHTTNYGYTF. In DNA, the CDR3 is TGTGCCAGCAGCTTTAGCCATACGACTAACTATGGCTACACCTTC. The V call is TRBV7-6, the J call TRBJ1-2; no clear D gene. Trimming took off 3 bases at V and 0 bases at J, with 11 bases between the two ends. There are 15 residues in the CDR3. The germline CDR1 and CDR2 sequences are SGHVS and FNYEAQ.

This clone was seen a single time. J is TRBJ1-4 and V is TRBV3-1 (or the pseudogene TRBV3-2); D not certain. The CDR3 extends over 12 amino acids. Germline V gene data show CDR1 as LGHDT and CDR2 as YNNKEL (reference sequence). The V end lost 5 bases, the J end lost 8 bases, and 9 bases lay between the germline ends. CDR3 in DNA: TGTGCCAGCAGCGCTAGGAAAGAAAAACTGTTTTTT. Encoded protein: CASSARKEKLFF.

The rearrangement uses TRBV21-1 and TRBJ2-1; TRBD2, the table's D call, was not compared with the DNA. TRBV21-1 is tagged as a pseudogene. This CDR3 is 17 amino acids long. In DNA, the CDR3 is TGTGCCAGCAGCAAATCTCGGACTAGCCTCTCCTACAATGAGCAGTTCTTC. This encodes CASSKSRTSLSYNEQFF.

V usage is TRBV10-2 and J usage is TRBJ2-5; TRBD2 is a possible D gene (5 bases). The CDR3 has 13 amino acids. Trimming took off 5 bases at V and 5 bases at J, with 12 bases between the two ends. CDR1 and CDR2 (germline): WSHSY, SAAADI. The DNA for the CDR3 is TGCGCCAGCAGTTCTATTAGCGAGGAGACCCAGTACTTC. This gives the protein CASSSISEETQYF.

The chain combines TRBV18 with TRBJ2-5, with TRBD1 as a possible D gene (5 bases). The CDR3 covers 16 residues. Trimming removed 1 base from V and 4 bases from J, with 16 bases in between. The germline CDR1 and CDR2 sequences are KGHSH and LQKENI. Here the CDR3 DNA reads TGTGCCAGCTCACCACGGAGCGCGAGTAGGGGAGAGACCCAGTACTTC. The encoded protein is CASSPRSASRGETQYF. Filled out from reference TRBV18 and TRBJ2-5, the complete variable domain reads NAGVMQNPRHLVRRRGQEARLRCSPMKGHSHVYWYRQLPEEGLKFMVYLQKENIIDESGMPKERFSAEFPKEGPSILRIQQVVRGDSAAYFCASSPRSASRGETQYFGPGTRLLVL.

The chain links TRBV6-1 to TRBJ2-7; D is perhaps TRBD2 (7 bases). CDR3 size: 14 residues. Germline CDR1 reads MNHNS; CDR2 reads SASEGT. Trimming cost V 3 bases and J 1 base, with 10 bases left between them. The CDR3 sequence is CASSDEGGSYEQYV. DNA for the CDR3: TGTGCCAGCAGTGACGAGGGGGGGTCCTACGAGCAGTACGTC.

This chain links TRBV2 with TRBJ1-5; 10 nucleotides match TRBD1. Germline-derived CDR1 and CDR2 are SNHLY and FYNNEI. The CDR3 contains 13 residues. V lost 8 bases, J lost 6 bases, and 4 bases stayed unmatched. CDR3 coding DNA: TGTGCCAGCGGAGGACAGGGGGGTCAGCCCCAGCATTTT. Protein sequence: CASGGQGGQPQHF.

J is TRBJ1-2 and V is TRBV27; 7 positions agree with TRBD1. The ends lost 3 bases at V and 6 bases at J; junction bases unmatched: 4. CDR3 length: 13 residues. CDR1 is MNHEY, CDR2 SMNVEV, per germline (reference sequence). The CDR3 nucleotides are TGTGCCAGCAGTTTGACAGGGCCGAATGGCTACACCTTC. Amino acids: CASSLTGPNGYTF.

In this sample, this clone turned up once. This chain uses TRBV24-1 with TRBJ2-3, with 9 bases identical to TRBD1. There are 16 residues in the CDR3. Germline V gene data show CDR1 as KGHDR and CDR2 as SFDVKD. The trim removed 0 bases at V and 2 bases at J, leaving 2 bases unmatched. The CDR3 DNA sequence: TGTGCCACCAGTGATTTGGGACAGGGGTTCACAGATACGCAGTATTTT. This codes for CATSDLGQGFTDTQYF.

This clone was counted a few times. The chain carries TRBV11-2 and TRBJ1-3; no definite D call. The CDR3 is 14 amino acids. The germline V gene has CDR1 SGHAT and CDR2 FQNNGV. V gave up 6 bases and J gave up 0 bases, with 9 bases separating them. The CDR3 is CASRAVRSGNTIYF. The CDR3 nucleotides are TGTGCCAGCAGGGCAGTCCGCTCTGGAAACACCATATATTTT.

The rearrangement uses TRBV28 and TRBJ1-1; D unclear. The CDR3 extends over 16 amino acids. Germline CDR1 reads MDHEN; CDR2 reads SYDVKM. Trimming left V 2 bases short and J 3 bases short, with 16 bases between. CDR3 region: CASSLTVGGSDTEAFF. The CDR3 DNA is TGTGCCAGCAGTTTAACAGTTGGAGGTTCGGACACTGAAGCTTTCTTT. The variable domain in full, completed from reference TRBV28 and TRBJ1-1, reads DVKVTQSSRYLVKRTGEKVFLECVQDMDHENMFWYRQDPGLGLRLIYFSYDVKMKEKGDIPEGYSVSREKKERFSLILESASTNQTSMYLCASSLTVGGSDTEAFFGQGTRLTVV.

This chain uses TRBV13 with TRBJ1-3, with TRBD1 matching 9 bases. The CDR3 length is 14 residues. V lost 5 bases to trimming and J lost 4 bases; unmatched junction nucleotides: 3. Germline lookup yields CDR1 PRHDT and CDR2 FYEKMQ (reference sequence). Here the CDR3 reads CASSPGTGGNTIYF. CDR3 DNA sequence: TGTGCCAGCAGCCCAGGGACAGGGGGAAACACCATATATTTT.

V gene TRBV28 combines with J gene TRBJ2-3; maybe TRBD2 (5 bases). Germline-derived CDR1 and CDR2 are MDHEN and SYDVKM. CDR3 length: 15 amino acids. V dropped 3 bases and J dropped 3 bases, with 13 bases sitting between them. The CDR3 DNA is TGTGCCAGCAGTTTGACGACTACATTTACAGATACGCAGTATTTT. Translation gives CASSLTTTFTDTQYF.